The 32 T cell receptor beta chains below all came from one sample that was sequenced in a study of T-cell memory formation after mild COVID-19. TCRdb reprocessed the 5' RACE reads with MiXCR, giving one entry per CDR3 protein. The data contain about 350,000 distinct CDR3 sequences, about 15% of them seen just once; the ten biggest clones take up roughly a fifth. Sequences were obtained from PBMCs or a T cell subset sorted from them (not recorded which). Source of these receptors: a man younger than 35 who had mild COVID-19 (a few samples of this study predate the infection). Cell type and time point are not known.

V is TRBV2 and J is TRBJ2-5, with 10 bases aligning to TRBD2. The V segment lost 4 bases and the J segment 4 bases; nucleotides outside the gene matches: 6. The CDR3 contains 15 residues. CDR1 is SNHLY and CDR2 is FYNNEI in the germline V gene. The CDR3 nucleotides read TGTGCCAGCAGTGCAGCGGGGGGGCCAGCAGAGACCCAGTACTTC. Protein product: CASSAAGGPAETQYF.

This clonotype has just a few counts. This chain uses TRBV20-1 with TRBJ2-3, with D unclear. Trimming shortened V by 2 bases and J by 1 base, and 13 bases separated the two germline ends. There are 15 residues in the CDR3. In germline, CDR1 is DFQATT, CDR2 SNEGSKA (reference sequence). CDR3 loop: CSARPPREGTDTQYF. CDR3 nucleotide sequence: TGCAGTGCTAGACCGCCCCGTGAAGGCACAGATACGCAGTATTTT.

The rearrangement joins TRBV7-3 to TRBJ2-1, with 7 bases matching TRBD2. The V and J ends lost 5 bases and 3 bases, in that order; junction bases with no gene match: 7. Germline assignment: CDR1 SGHTA and CDR2 FQGTGA. The CDR3 is 15 amino acids. The CDR3: CASSPLAASYNEQFF. CDR3 nucleotide sequence: TGTGCCAGCAGCCCCCTAGCGGCCAGCTACAATGAGCAGTTCTTC.

This clonotype has only a few counts. This sequence joins TRBV7-2 and TRBJ1-1, with D possibly matching TRBD1 (5 bases). Germline loops: CDR1 SGHTA, CDR2 FQGNSA. This CDR3 comprises 13 residues. The V end lost 1 base, the J end lost 14 bases, and 17 bases lay between the germline ends. As DNA, the CDR3 is TGTGCCAGCAGCTTAGGTCAGAGTGAGGGGTGCTTCTTT. Its translation: CASSLGQSEGCFF.

The rearrangement links TRBV19 to TRBJ1-1, with 8 bases fitting TRBD1. The CDR3 runs 14 residues. Trimming took 6 bases from V and 3 from J; bases not matched to a gene: 6. Germline loops: CDR1 LNHDA, CDR2 SQIVND (reference sequence). The DNA of the CDR3 is TGTGCCAGTAGACGACAGGGGCAGGACACTGAAGCTTTCTTT. It specifies CASRRQGQDTEAFF.

The table lists this clonotype with a few counts. The chain couples TRBV7-9 to TRBJ2-1, with 7 bases lining up with TRBD2. V trimming: 10 bases; J trimming: 1 base; junction bases outside the gene matches: 7. The CDR3 runs to 14 residues. The germline CDR1 and CDR2 sequences are SEHNR and FQNEAQ (reference sequence). The CDR3 bases are TGTGCCACCCTCGGGGGGAAGTCCTACAATGAGCAGTTCTTC. It encodes CATLGGKSYNEQFF.

V is TRBV5-1 and J is TRBJ1-2, with D maybe TRBD1 (5 bases). V shed 0 bases and J shed 8 bases, with 20 bases lying between them. This CDR3 spans 16 amino acids. Germline V CDR1 and CDR2: SGHRS, YFSETQ. The DNA of the CDR3 is TGCGCCAGCAGCTTGGGGATAGGGACTGTTGGACGGGGCTACACCTTC. This gives the protein CASSLGIGTVGRGYTF.

The rearrangement uses TRBV20-1 and TRBJ2-1, with TRBD2 identical over 8 bases. The CDR3 has 15 residues. Germline lookup yields CDR1 DFQATT and CDR2 SNEGSKA (reference sequence). V lost 1 base to trimming and J lost 8 bases; unmatched junction nucleotides: 10. The CDR3 loop is CSARAAGGPGDEQFF. The CDR3 DNA is TGCAGTGCTAGAGCGGCGGGGGGCCCGGGCGATGAGCAGTTCTTC.

In its sample, this clonotype was seen a few times. The rearrangement links TRBV3-1 to TRBJ1-1, with unresolved D. Between the trimmed V and J ends, which lost 0 bases and 1 base, there was a span of 6 bases. CDR3 length: 14 amino acids. Germline CDR1 reads LGHDT; CDR2 reads YNNKEL (reference sequence). CDR3 in DNA: TGTGCCAGCAGCCAAGATGTTGCGAACACTGAAGCTTTCTTT. Translation gives CASSQDVANTEAFF.

The rearrangement links TRBV11-1 to TRBJ2-3; 8 nucleotides align to TRBD2. The germline CDR1 and CDR2 sequences are SGHAT and FQDESV (reference sequence). V lost 7 bases and J lost 4; bases outside the gene matches: 4. This CDR3 is built from 13 residues. The CDR3 DNA reads as TGTGCCAGCACCCTGCGGGGGGCAGATACGCAGTATTTT. Encoded protein: CASTLRGADTQYF.

V usage is TRBV7-8 and J usage is TRBJ1-5; 7 nucleotides align to TRBD1. V dropped 5 bases and J dropped 3; count of bases not matched to a gene: 10. The CDR3 covers 16 residues. Germline V gene data show CDR1 as SGHVS and CDR2 as FQNEAQ. As DNA, the CDR3 is TGTGCCAGCAGCCTAAGACAGGGCACGGCCAATCAGCCCCAGCATTTT. Translation: CASSLRQGTANQPQHF.

This clonotype occurred many times. V usage is TRBV5-1 and J usage is TRBJ2-3; weak D call: TRBD2 (6 bases). V lost 2 bases, J lost 0 bases, and 10 bases lay in between. This CDR3 has 15 residues. From germline, CDR1 is SGHRS and CDR2 YFSETQ. This CDR3 is CASSFTGTSTDTQYF. CDR3 sequence (DNA): TGCGCCAGCAGCTTCACCGGGACTAGCACAGATACGCAGTATTTT.

In nucleotides, the CDR3 is TGCGCCAGCAGCTTGGGGGACAGGGGCAACTACAATGAGCAGTTCTTC. This codes for CASSLGDRGNYNEQFF. V usage is TRBV5-1 and J usage is TRBJ2-1; 10 positions agree with TRBD1. Germline CDR1 is SGHRS and CDR2 is YFSETQ. The CDR3 length is 16 residues. Unmatched junction bases numbered 3, after V lost 0 bases and J lost 3 bases.

This clonotype has only a few counts. The rearrangement uses TRBV7-7 and TRBJ2-5; 9 bases fit TRBD1. The CDR3 spans 15 residues. Looked up from germline, CDR1 is SSHAT and CDR2 is FNYEAQ (reference sequence). V lost 2 bases to trimming and J lost 0 bases; unmatched junction nucleotides: 1. The CDR3 coding sequence is TGTGCCAGCAGCTTAAGGGACAGGGACCAAGAGACCCAGTACTTC. Amino acids: CASSLRDRDQETQYF.

The genes are TRBV12-3 or TRBV12-4 and TRBJ2-3; D possibly uses TRBD1 or TRBD2 (5 bases each). V dropped 7 bases and J dropped 0 bases, with 11 bases sitting between them. CDR3 length equals 14 residues. In nucleotides, the CDR3 is TGTGCCAGCACGTTCGAGGGGAGCACAGATACGCAGTATTTT. It yields the protein CASTFEGSTDTQYF.

In its sample, this clonotype was seen many times. The chain uses TRBV6-5 and TRBJ1-2, with D possibly being TRBD1 (5 bases). Germline V CDR1 and CDR2: MNHEY, SVGAGI. The CDR3 covers 13 residues. V dropped 8 bases and J dropped 0 bases, with 10 bases sitting between them. The CDR3 sequence is CASGRDSNYGYTF. The CDR3 nucleotides read TGTGCCAGCGGAAGGGACTCTAACTATGGCTACACCTTC.

The V and J genes are TRBV7-9 and TRBJ2-3; D gene ambiguous. The V gene's germline CDR1 is SEHNR and CDR2 FQNEAQ (reference sequence). This CDR3 comprises 14 residues. The V and J ends lost 3 bases and 1 base respectively, with 8 bases between them. CDR3 sequence: CASSFFGGTDTQYF. In DNA form, the CDR3 reads TGTGCCAGCAGCTTTTTTGGAGGCACAGATACGCAGTATTTT.

This clonotype appeared a few times. The chain links TRBV4-3 to TRBJ2-7, with D unresolved. Trimming left V 4 bases short and J 4 bases short, with 14 bases between. The CDR3 has 14 amino acids. Germline V gene sequence: CDR1 LGHNA, CDR2 YSLEER. The chain's CDR3 is CASSPQAELYEQYF. In DNA form, the CDR3 reads TGCGCCAGCAGCCCCCAGGCCGAGCTGTACGAGCAGTACTTC.

The chain joins TRBV13 to TRBJ2-1; no reliable D call. The germline gives CDR1 PRHDT, CDR2 FYEKMQ (reference sequence). CDR3 length: 15 amino acids. The V end lost 5 bases, the J end lost 9 bases, and 20 bases lay between the germline ends. The DNA of the CDR3 is TGTGCCAGCAGCGAGGCCCTAGTTGTGGATAGTGAGCAGTTCTTC. Amino acid sequence: CASSEALVVDSEQFF.

V and J are TRBV28 and TRBJ2-5; 9 nucleotides line up with TRBD2. CDR1 is MDHEN and CDR2 is SYDVKM in the germline V gene. The CDR3 spans 16 residues. Trimming took 3 bases from V and 0 from J; bases not matched to a gene: 5. This chain's CDR3 is CASSLAASGDQETQYF. The CDR3 region has the DNA TGTGCCAGCAGTTTGGCGGCTAGCGGGGACCAAGAGACCCAGTACTTC.

This clonotype was seen more than once but under ten times. The rearrangement uses TRBV12-3 or TRBV12-4 and TRBJ2-1; 11 bases are a match to TRBD1. This CDR3 contains 14 residues. J lost 10 bases, V lost 6 bases, and 8 bases had no gene match. As DNA, the CDR3 is TGTGCCAGCAGCGCCCGGGACAGGGGGAGCGAGCAGTTCTTC. Protein sequence: CASSARDRGSEQFF.

The chain employs TRBV20-1 and TRBJ1-3; unclear D gene. CDR1 and CDR2 from the germline V gene are DFQATT and SNEGSKA (reference sequence). The germline V and J ends were trimmed by 2 bases and 2 bases, with 7 bases remaining between them. The CDR3 consists of 13 residues. Here the CDR3 reads CSARTQAGNTIYF. Here the CDR3 DNA reads TGCAGTGCTAGAACCCAAGCTGGAAACACCATATATTTT.

The chain employs TRBV4-1 and TRBJ1-6; 10 bases agree with TRBD1. The CDR3 runs to 19 residues. The V gene end was trimmed by 4 bases and the J gene end by 0 bases; junction bases not matched to a gene: 9. The germline V gene encodes CDR1 MGHRA and CDR2 YSYEKL. The CDR3 loop reads CASSRLDRGSSSYNSPLHF. DNA for the CDR3: TGCGCCAGCAGCCGCCTGGACAGGGGGTCGAGCTCCTATAATTCACCCCTCCACTTT.

This clonotype was observed a few times. The CDR3 region has the DNA TGCAGCGTACAGTCCTCCGGGACAGTAGGCTACACCTTC. This gives the protein CSVQSSGTVGYTF. The chain uses TRBV29-1 and TRBJ1-2; TRBD1 matches 7 bases. CDR1 SQVTM and CDR2 ANQGSEA come from the germline V gene. Trimming at V came to 6 bases and at J to 8 bases, leaving 12 bases not matched to a gene. This CDR3 comprises 13 residues.

This chain links TRBV7-2 with TRBJ1-1, with D possibly being TRBD1 (5 bases). CDR1 and CDR2 (germline): SGHTA, FQGNSA. The CDR3 loop spans 15 amino acids. V lost 0 bases to trimming and J lost 4 bases, with 12 bases between them. CDR3 sequence reads: CASSLAGAGGTEAFF. The CDR3 nucleotides read TGTGCCAGCAGCTTAGCGGGCGCGGGGGGCACTGAAGCTTTCTTT.

The J gene is TRBJ2-5, the V gene TRBV4-1; TRBD2 aligns across 10 bases. The CDR3 contains 16 residues. V lost 3 bases and J lost 0; bases outside the gene matches: 4. The germline V gene has CDR1 MGHRA and CDR2 YSYEKL. The CDR3 region is CASSQQRGGYQETQYF. CDR3 sequence (DNA): TGCGCCAGCAGCCAGCAGCGGGGGGGGTACCAAGAGACCCAGTACTTC.

This clonotype appeared a single time. The chain combines TRBV6-5 with TRBJ1-4; D is uncertain. There are 13 residues in the CDR3. Germline values: CDR1 MNHEY, CDR2 SVGAGI. V lost 8 bases and J 7 bases, leaving 14 bases between the germline ends. The CDR3 here is CASGVRATEKLFF. DNA for the CDR3: TGTGCCAGCGGAGTTAGGGCAACTGAAAAACTGTTTTTT.

This clonotype was recorded a few times. The DNA of the CDR3 is TGTGCCAGCAGCCCTAGGCCGGTTGCATCCTACAATGAGCAGTTCTTC. Its translation: CASSPRPVASYNEQFF. The rearrangement links TRBV12-3 or TRBV12-4 to TRBJ2-1, with D uncertain. V was pared by 6 bases and J by 1 base, with 16 bases between. This CDR3 spans 16 amino acids.

In its sample, this clonotype was seen a few times. V is TRBV7-6 and J is TRBJ2-7, with 8 bases that match TRBD2. The CDR3 totals 18 residues. Germline V CDR1 and CDR2: SGHVS, FNYEAQ. Trimming took 1 base from V and 2 from J; bases not matched to a gene: 13. CDR3 sequence: CASSLEPPLAGNPYEQYV. The CDR3 region has the DNA TGTGCCAGCAGCTTAGAACCCCCCCTAGCGGGTAACCCCTACGAGCAGTACGTC.

The chain carries TRBV19 and TRBJ2-5, with TRBD1 identical over 10 bases. The germline gives CDR1 LNHDA, CDR2 SQIVND (reference sequence). CDR3 length: 15 amino acids. Losses at the gene ends were 8 bases for V and 3 bases for J; bases not matched to a gene: 9. CDR3 loop: CASVDSGTGEETQYF. CDR3 sequence (DNA): TGTGCCAGTGTGGATTCCGGGACAGGGGAAGAGACCCAGTACTTC.

This clonotype was counted between two and nine times. This chain joins TRBV4-3 and TRBJ1-5; no firm D call. The CDR3 runs 14 residues. The V and J ends lost 0 bases and 0 bases respectively, with 3 bases between them. CDR1 and CDR2 (germline): LGHNA, YSLEER. CDR3 nucleotide sequence: TGCGCCAGCAGCCAAGAGGGTAGCAATCAGCCCCAGCATTTT. Its translation is CASSQEGSNQPQHF.

This clonotype appeared a few times. This chain links TRBV2 with TRBJ2-7; no clear D. This CDR3 spans 12 amino acids. CDR1 and CDR2 from the germline V gene are SNHLY and FYNNEI. Trimming stripped 7 bases from V and 6 bases from J, with 13 bases between. CDR3 bases: TGTGCCAGCATCGAGACGAGTTCCGAGCAGTACTTC. This sequence encodes CASIETSSEQYF.